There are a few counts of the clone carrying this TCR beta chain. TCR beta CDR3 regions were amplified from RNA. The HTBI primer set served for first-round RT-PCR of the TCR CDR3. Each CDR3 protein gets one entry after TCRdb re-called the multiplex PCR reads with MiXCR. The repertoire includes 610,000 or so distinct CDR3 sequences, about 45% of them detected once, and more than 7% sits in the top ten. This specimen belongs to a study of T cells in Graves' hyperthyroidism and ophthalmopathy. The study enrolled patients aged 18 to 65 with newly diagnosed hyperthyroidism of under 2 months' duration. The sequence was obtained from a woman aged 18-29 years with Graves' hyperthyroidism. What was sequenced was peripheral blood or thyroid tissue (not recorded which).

CDR3 nucleotide sequence: TGCGCCAGCAGCCACGCAAGACAGGGGACTGAAAAACTGTTTTTT. Protein product: CASSHARQGTEKLFF. The chain employs TRBV4-1 and TRBJ1-4, with 8 bases lining up with TRBD1. Germline V gives CDR1 MGHRA, CDR2 YSYEKL. The CDR3 is 15 residues long. V shed 3 bases and J 7 bases; nucleotides not matched to a gene: 7.